This T cell receptor (beta chain) was documented in a study of blood T cell repertoires in COVID-19 (dated by TCRdb to the early 2020s). With respect to the entire study: Samples covering the acute and convalescent phases of COVID-19 were provided by collaborators in the United States, Italy and Spain. Deeply sampled blood TCRbeta repertoires from subjects exposed to, actively infected with, or recovered from COVID-19 were included in the dataset. The prospective study material was composed of cDNA or gDNA derived from T cells, B-cell-depleted T cells, or PBMCs. The sample metadata nearly always contained a de-identified subject ID, COVID-19 status, age in years and sex. A freely available public database, intended as a resource for researchers studying the immune response to SARS-CoV-2, is where the repertoires were released. Where available, HLA class I and class II types were taken from metadata supplied by the sample provider and were not determined by assay-based typing. Samples came from the ongoing ImmuneRACE study (first 160 participants) plus 1,254 subjects from 6 global collaborators. Beyond this particular receptor, the publication reports: Clinical and demographic metadata were provided uncurated, with the amount varying by source and participant.

The immunoSEQ Assay, a bias-controlled multiplex PCR, was used to amplify TCRbeta CDR3 regions from genomic DNA. Regarding the original processing steps: Within the assay, amplification of reference gene primers was used to estimate how many nucleated cells each sample contained. To quantify the absolute abundance of each unique TCRbeta CDR3 rearrangement, sequence reads were collapsed and filtered. For each sample, productive Simpson clonality was calculated as the square root of Simpson's diversity index across productive rearrangements. Not all clones reach the TCRdb copy of this immuneACCESS table, which keeps in-frame sequences only. Checked studies attribute under half of the gap to unresolved V genes and leave the rest unexplained. From that table come the V and J calls and clone size; the DNA was used to work out D and trimming. The table for this sample lists about 10,000 clones; nearly 90% of them were counted only once. The biggest ten clones account for 5.5% to 6.5% of the sample.

Trimming removed 4 bases from V and 3 bases from J; the gene matches leave 6 bases unexplained. The CDR3, cysteine through phenylalanine, is 15 amino acids long. Of the read, only the CDR3 DNA is kept; its 45 bases are in frame from base 1. CDR1 and CDR2 are read off the germline V gene as SNHLY and FYNNEI. The collaborating institutions used their own protocols to collect whole blood in K2EDTA tubes. For TCRbeta analysis, collaborators shipped samples in one of three forms: frozen whole blood, isolated PBMCs, or DNA extracted from either of those sample types. Note on this clone: What this receptor recognizes is not known. No base quality values were provided; no much bigger clone lies one nucleotide off.

The receptor chain draws on TRBV2 and TRBJ1-5; TRBD1 agrees with 7 junctional bases. This receptor was taken from a human donor in a cohort sampled during active COVID-19. The sequenced sample consisted of peripheral blood. The DNA reads as follows: TGTGCCAGCAGTGTCTCAGGGGGTCTCAATCAGCCCCAGCATTTT. It encodes CASSVSGGLNQPQHF.